This TCR beta chain was identified during a study of blood T cell repertoires in COVID-19. Study-level information: Material from acute and convalescent COVID-19 was sourced from the United States, Italy and Spain.

Sequenced by immunoSEQ multiplex PCR; TCRdb stores in-frame clones only, minus some. The repertoire holds just over 300,000 clones, with roughly nine tenths as singletons. The V end lost 3 bases, the J end lost 4 bases, and 6 bases lay between the germline ends. This CDR3 is built from 12 residues. The germline gives CDR1 LGHNT, CDR2 FRNRAP. Seattle patient enrollment occurred during active infection, with longitudinal follow-up thereafter. Material: peripheral blood. This receptor was taken from a woman under 40 with COVID-19, enrolled during active disease. V is TRBV12-5 and J is TRBJ2-5; D unclear. CDR3 nucleotide sequence: TGTGCTAGTGGTTTAACCGGAGAGACCCAGTACTTC. Protein: CASGLTGETQYF.